The entry that follows covers one TCR beta chain sequence. This sample was included in a study of CD8 T cells in Susac syndrome. Reverse transcription of about 0.45 to 1 ug RNA was performed with random hexamers. The TCR beta CDR3 was amplified by immunoSEQ multiplex PCR across 54 Vbeta, 13 Jbeta. TCRdb passed the immunoSEQ multiplex PCR reads through MiXCR, listing each CDR3 protein once. The sample shows 80,000 or so distinct CDR3 sequences, 85% to 95% of them seen only once. High-throughput TCR beta sequencing covered peripheral CD8+ and CD4+ T cells. Diagnostic criteria defined recently for definite or probable disease were met by the Susac syndrome patients. TEMRA cells were FACS-enriched, while CD8+ and CD4+ T cells were negatively isolated. The V gene's germline CDR1 is SGHRS and CDR2 YFSETQ. This CDR3 region has 15 residues. Trimming cost V 4 bases and J 2 bases; bases outside gene matches: 3.

Source material: CD4+ T cells from PBMCs. J is TRBJ2-1 and V is TRBV5-1; 10 bases match TRBD2. The origin of this receptor is a human donor with Susac syndrome. The CDR3 protein is CASSLGTSAYNEQFF. Here the CDR3 DNA reads TGCGCCAGCAGCCTGGGGACTAGCGCCTACAATGAGCAGTTCTTC.